This T cell receptor (beta chain) was obtained from a study of T cells after yellow fever vaccination. Findings and caveats of the study: Abundant bulk-population clonotypes could contaminate the FACS-sorted repertoires. Most primary-vaccination clones reappeared after the booster (more than 95% CD4, approximately 88% CD8).

The V gene's germline CDR1 is LNHDA and CDR2 SQIVND (reference sequence). Unmatched junction bases numbered 3, after V lost 5 bases and J lost 2 bases. CDR3 length: 15 amino acids. There are many counts of this clonotype. The antigen remains undetermined. A process of 5'RACE template switching, which added a universal primer site and UMIs, was used to make TCR cDNA. From the 5' RACE reads, TCRdb called clonotypes with MiXCR, one entry per CDR3 protein. The profile covers 250,000 to 350,000 distinct CDR3 sequences, with about 4.5% appearing a single time and approximately 20% taken by the ten largest. Sample: PBMCs, taken 15 days after the yellow fever booster vaccination. This receptor was identified in a man between 18 and 29 years old who received the YFV17D yellow fever vaccine. The chain uses TRBV19 and TRBJ1-5; 10 bases map to TRBD1. CDR3 region: CASSRTGGGNQPQHF. CDR3 nucleotide sequence: TGTGCCAGTAGTCGGACAGGGGGAGGCAATCAGCCCCAGCATTTT.